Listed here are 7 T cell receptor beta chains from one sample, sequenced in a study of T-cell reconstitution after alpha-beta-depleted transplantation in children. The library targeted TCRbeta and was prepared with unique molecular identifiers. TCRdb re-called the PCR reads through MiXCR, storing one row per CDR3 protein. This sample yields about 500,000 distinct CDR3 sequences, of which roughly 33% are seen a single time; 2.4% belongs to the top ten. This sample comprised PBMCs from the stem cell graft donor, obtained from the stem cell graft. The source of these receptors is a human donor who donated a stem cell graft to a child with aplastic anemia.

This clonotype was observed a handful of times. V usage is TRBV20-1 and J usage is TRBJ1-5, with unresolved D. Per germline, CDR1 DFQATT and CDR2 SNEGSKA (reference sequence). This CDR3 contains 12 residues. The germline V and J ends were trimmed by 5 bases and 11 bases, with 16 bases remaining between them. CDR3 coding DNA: TGCAGTGCTTCCTGGGCTTCAACGGCCCAGCATTTT. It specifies CSASWASTAQHF.

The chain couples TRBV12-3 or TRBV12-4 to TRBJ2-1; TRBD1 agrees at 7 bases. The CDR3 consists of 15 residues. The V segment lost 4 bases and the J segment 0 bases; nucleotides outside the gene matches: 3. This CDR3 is CASSSGQDSYNEQFF. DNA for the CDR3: TGTGCCAGCAGTTCCGGACAGGACTCCTACAATGAGCAGTTCTTC.

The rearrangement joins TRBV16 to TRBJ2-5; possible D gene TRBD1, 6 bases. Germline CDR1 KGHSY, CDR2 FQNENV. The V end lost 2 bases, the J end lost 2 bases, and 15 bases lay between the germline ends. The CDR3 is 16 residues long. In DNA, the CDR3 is TGTGCCAGCAGCCAAGTGGCTCTAGGACAGCAAGAGACCCAGTACTTC. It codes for CASSQVALGQQETQYF.

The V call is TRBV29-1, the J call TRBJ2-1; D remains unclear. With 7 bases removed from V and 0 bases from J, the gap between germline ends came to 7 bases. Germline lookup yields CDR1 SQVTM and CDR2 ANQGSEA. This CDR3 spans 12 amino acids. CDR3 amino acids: CSAGSSYNEQFF. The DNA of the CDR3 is TGCAGCGCCGGGTCCTCCTACAATGAGCAGTTCTTC.

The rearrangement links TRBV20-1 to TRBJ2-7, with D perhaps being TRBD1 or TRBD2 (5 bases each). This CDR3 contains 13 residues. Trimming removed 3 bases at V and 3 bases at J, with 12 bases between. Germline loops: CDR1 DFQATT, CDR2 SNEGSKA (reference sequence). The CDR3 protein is CSASDSRGYEQYF. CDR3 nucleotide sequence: TGCAGTGCTAGCGACAGTCGGGGCTACGAGCAGTACTTC.

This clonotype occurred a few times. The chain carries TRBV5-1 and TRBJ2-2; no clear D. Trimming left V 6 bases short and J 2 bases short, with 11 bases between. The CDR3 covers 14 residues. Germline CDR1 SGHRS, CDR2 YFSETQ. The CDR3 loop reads CASKGSINTGELFF. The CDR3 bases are TGCGCCAGCAAAGGTTCTATCAACACCGGGGAGCTGTTTTTT.

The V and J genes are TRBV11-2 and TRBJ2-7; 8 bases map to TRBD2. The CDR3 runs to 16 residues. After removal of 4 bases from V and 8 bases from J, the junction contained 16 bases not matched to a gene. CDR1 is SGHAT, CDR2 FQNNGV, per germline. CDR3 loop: CASSSPRGLGPPKQYF. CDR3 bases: TGTGCCAGCAGCTCCCCGAGGGGACTAGGGCCACCTAAGCAGTACTTC.